This section outlines one T cell receptor (beta chain) sequence together with its context. The sample belongs to a study of blood T cell repertoires in COVID-19. The method was immunoSEQ multiplex PCR; TCRdb's version includes in-frame clones alone and lacks a portion of them. Here the sample spans over 250,000 clones, roughly 80% being singletons. V gave up 2 bases and J gave up 6 bases; unmatched junction bases: 3. The CDR3 is made up of 15 amino acids. Germline V gene sequence: CDR1 MGHRA, CDR2 YSYEKL. Sequencing was done on a sample of PBMCs or T cells enriched from blood (not recorded which). The chain employs TRBV4-1 and TRBJ2-1; 11 nucleotides agree with TRBD2. This clonotype was obtained from a man aged 35 to 55 who had been exposed to COVID-19. The CDR3 nucleotides are TGCGCCAGCAGCCAATGGCTAGCGGGAGGCAATGAGCAGTTCTTC. Translated: CASSQWLAGGNEQFF.